Following are 6 T cell receptor beta chains from one sample sequenced in a study of T cell responses to AZD1222 COVID-19 vaccine. The repertoire was sequenced with immunoSEQ multiplex PCR; TCRdb's copy has only in-frame clones and lacks some. The sample has more than 20,000 clones; around 86% are singletons. Sequencing was performed on peripheral blood, taken 28 days after the second AZD1222 dose. All receptors derive from an adult who received the AZD1222 COVID-19 vaccine.

The chain links TRBV28 to TRBJ2-2; 14 nucleotides match TRBD2. The CDR3 extends over 17 amino acids. The ends lost 6 bases at V and 7 bases at J; junction bases unmatched: 10. CDR1 and CDR2 (germline): MDHEN, SYDVKM. The CDR3 coding sequence is TGTGCCAGCAGCTCCGTCCTCGGGACTAGCGGGAGCGGGGAGCTGTTTTTT. It codes for CASSSVLGTSGSGELFF.

The rearrangement joins TRBV19 to TRBJ1-5, with TRBD1 identical over 8 bases. The V and J ends lost 3 bases and 6 bases, in that order; junction bases with no gene match: 4. Germline loops: CDR1 LNHDA, CDR2 SQIVND (reference sequence). The CDR3 is 14 residues long. The CDR3 DNA reads as TGTGCCAGTAGTATCACAGGGGGGGGTCAGCCCCAGCATTTT. Encoded protein: CASSITGGGQPQHF.

This clone was found once. The rearrangement links TRBV11-3 to TRBJ2-7, with 10 positions matching TRBD2. In germline, CDR1 is SGHNT, CDR2 YENEEA. V dropped 5 bases and J dropped 7; count of bases not matched to a gene: 5. The CDR3 is 13 amino acids. CDR3 in amino acids: CASSLTSGVEQYF. CDR3 nucleotides: TGTGCCAGCAGCCTAACTAGCGGGGTAGAGCAGTACTTC.

The rearrangement uses TRBV11-2 and TRBJ2-5, with TRBD2 as a possible D gene (6 bases). Germline V gene lookup returns CDR1 SGHAT and CDR2 FQNNGV. V was trimmed by 1 base and J by 0 bases, leaving 9 bases between them. This CDR3 has 15 residues. The CDR3: CASSLGSGYQETQYF. Here the CDR3 DNA reads TGTGCCAGCAGCTTAGGTAGCGGATACCAAGAGACCCAGTACTTC. The full variable domain, rest sourced from reference TRBV11-2 and TRBJ2-5, is EAGVAQSPRYKIIEKRQSVAFWCNPISGHATLYWYQQILGQGPKLLIQFQNNGVVDDSQLPKDRFSAERLKGVDSTLKIQPAKLEDSAVYLCASSLGSGYQETQYFGPGTRLLVL.

The gene calls are TRBV7-9 and TRBJ2-7; TRBD1 is a possible D gene (5 bases). V was clipped by 6 bases and J by 2 bases, with 14 bases between them. CDR1 is SEHNR and CDR2 is FQNEAQ in the germline V gene (reference sequence). The CDR3 is 14 residues long. This CDR3 is CASSPPQGAYEQYF. In nucleotides, the CDR3 is TGTGCCAGCAGTCCTCCACAAGGGGCCTACGAGCAGTACTTC.

The gene calls are TRBV27 and TRBJ2-3; TRBD1 matches at 7 bases. Losses at the gene ends were 5 bases for V and 4 bases for J; bases not matched to a gene: 3. There are 13 residues in the CDR3. Germline lookup yields CDR1 MNHEY and CDR2 SMNVEV (reference sequence). CDR3 bases: TGTGCCAGCAGTGAAGGGACAGCAGATACGCAGTATTTT. Translation gives CASSEGTADTQYF.